The 25 T cell receptor beta chains below were found in one sample sequenced in a study of T-cell reconstitution after alpha-beta-depleted transplantation in children. Preparation of the TCRbeta library involved a method that used unique molecular identifiers. In TCRdb, the PCR reads were re-called with MiXCR into one record per CDR3 protein. The sample includes fewer than 550,000 distinct CDR3 sequences, roughly 16% of them seen just once. Sequences were derived from PBMCs, mostly from graft donor cells, sampled 360 days after TCRalphabeta/CD19-depleted stem cell transplant. The source of these receptors is a boy in the first two years of life who had a stem cell transplant for Wiskott-Aldrich syndrome, so the T cells may come from the graft donor.

The J gene is TRBJ2-5, the V gene TRBV14, with TRBD1 matching 8 bases. Trimming at V came to 4 bases and at J to 1 base, leaving 8 bases not matched to a gene. The CDR3 is 16 amino acids. From germline, CDR1 is SGHDN and CDR2 FVKESK. This chain's CDR3 is CASSPRDRNFQETQYF. The CDR3 DNA sequence: TGTGCCAGCAGCCCTCGGGACAGGAACTTCCAAGAGACCCAGTACTTC.

This clonotype has a handful of counts. In DNA, the CDR3 is TGTGCCAGCGACGGGGGGGCAAGTACAGATACGCAGTATTTT. This gives the protein CASDGGASTDTQYF. V is TRBV28 and J is TRBJ2-3; 8 bases match TRBD2. V dropped 8 bases and J dropped 3; count of bases not matched to a gene: 7. CDR1 and CDR2 from the germline V gene are MDHEN and SYDVKM. This CDR3 is built from 14 residues.

This clonotype was counted a few times. This chain joins TRBV5-1 and TRBJ2-3; 7 nucleotides line up with TRBD1. CDR1 SGHRS and CDR2 YFSETQ come from the germline V gene. This CDR3 is built from 14 residues. Trimming cost V 4 bases and J 2 bases; bases outside gene matches: 4. This CDR3 reads CASSHDRATDTQYF. The DNA of the CDR3 is TGCGCCAGCAGCCACGACAGGGCCACAGATACGCAGTATTTT.

This clonotype occurred a few times. This chain joins TRBV6-2 or TRBV6-3 and TRBJ2-5; D perhaps matches TRBD1 (5 bases). Germline V gene lookup returns CDR1 MNHEY and CDR2 SVGEGT. Trimming took off 6 bases at V and 4 bases at J, with 15 bases between the two ends. The CDR3 spans 14 residues. CDR3 residues: CASSLAGFPETQYF. The CDR3 DNA is TGTGCCAGCAGCCTCGCAGGGTTCCCAGAGACCCAGTACTTC.

This clonotype was seen a few times. The chain couples TRBV5-1 to TRBJ1-1; possibly TRBD1 for D (5 bases). Trimming shortened V by 0 bases and J by 1 base, and 10 bases separated the two germline ends. This CDR3 is 15 amino acids long. Looked up from germline, CDR1 is SGHRS and CDR2 is YFSETQ. CDR3 sequence (DNA): TGCGCCAGCAGCTTGGGTCCTCAGGGGAACACTGAAGCTTTCTTT. This translates into CASSLGPQGNTEAFF.

This chain links TRBV7-2 with TRBJ2-1, with D possibly TRBD1 on 5 matching bases. Trimming took 0 bases from V and 3 from J, leaving 15 bases between them. Per the germline V gene, CDR1 is SGHTA and CDR2 is FQGNSA. The CDR3 loop spans 17 amino acids. The CDR3 here is CASSLASPTTGYNEQFF. The CDR3 DNA reads TGTGCCAGCAGCTTAGCCTCCCCTACTACAGGCTACAATGAGCAGTTCTTC.

The V and J genes are TRBV12-3 or TRBV12-4 and TRBJ2-7, with D possibly TRBD1 on 6 matching bases. CDR3 length: 14 amino acids. Trimming took off 2 bases at V and 1 base at J, with 9 bases between the two ends. CDR3 sequence: CASSLRQESYEQYF. In DNA, the CDR3 is TGTGCCAGCAGTTTACGACAGGAATCCTACGAGCAGTACTTC.

This chain joins TRBV7-9 and TRBJ2-7; either TRBD1 or TRBD2 may fit D (7 bases each). V lost 5 bases, J lost 2 bases, and 16 bases lay in between. Germline V CDR1 and CDR2: SEHNR, FQNEAQ (reference sequence). The CDR3 is 15 amino acids. CDR3 coding DNA: TGTGCCAGCAGCCCGGGGAGGGGGCTCCCCTACGAGCAGTACTTC. This gives the protein CASSPGRGLPYEQYF.

In this sample, this clonotype turned up many times. V usage is TRBV12-3 or TRBV12-4 and J usage is TRBJ1-1; weak D call: TRBD1 (5 bases). There are 14 residues in the CDR3. V was trimmed by 3 bases and J by 5 bases, leaving 13 bases between them. The CDR3 sequence is CASSFDGTKTEAFF. CDR3 DNA: TGTGCCAGCAGTTTTGACGGGACGAAGACTGAAGCTTTCTTT.

This clonotype was counted only a few times. V gene TRBV6-1 combines with J gene TRBJ1-1, with no clear D. Trimming left V 3 bases short and J 0 bases short, with 5 bases between. Germline assignment: CDR1 MNHNS and CDR2 SASEGT. The CDR3 is 13 residues long. The CDR3 protein is CASSDTLNTEAFF. The DNA for the CDR3 is TGTGCCAGCAGTGACACCTTGAACACTGAAGCTTTCTTT.

In the case of this clonotype: The DNA is omitted, as the CDR3 cannot be located on it reliably, and the CDR3 follows TCRdb's listing. The chain recombines TRBV12-3 or TRBV12-4 with TRBJ1-2; the table gives TRBD1 as D, unverified against the DNA. A total of 13 residues make up the CDR3, ends included. The CDR3 reads CASSSGQGYGYTF.

This clonotype has a handful of counts. CDR3 region: CASSSNTVYEQYF. The CDR3, as DNA: TGTGCCAGCAGTTCGAATACAGTTTACGAGCAGTACTTC. The chain carries TRBV12-3 or TRBV12-4 and TRBJ2-7; D gene uncertain. Trimming cost V 4 bases and J 4 bases, with 11 bases left between them. This CDR3 spans 13 amino acids.

This chain uses TRBV20-1 with TRBJ2-5, with D possibly TRBD1 on 6 matching bases. The CDR3 has 12 residues. Germline V CDR1 and CDR2: DFQATT, SNEGSKA (reference sequence). The V end was cut by 6 bases, the J end by 4 bases, with 12 bases between. The CDR3: CSATGRGETQYF. The CDR3 nucleotides read TGCAGTGCCACAGGGCGAGGAGAGACCCAGTACTTC.

The chain has TRBV7-9 and TRBJ1-1; unclear D gene. Trimming stripped 3 bases from V and 1 base from J, with 6 bases between. The CDR3 spans 13 residues. Germline lookup yields CDR1 SEHNR and CDR2 FQNEAQ (reference sequence). This CDR3 reads CASSFDGNTEAFF. The CDR3 region has the DNA TGTGCCAGCAGCTTTGACGGGAACACTGAAGCTTTCTTT.

This clonotype was seen at least ten times. The rearrangement joins TRBV7-6 to TRBJ2-7, with 9 bases matching TRBD2. V shed 5 bases and J 0 bases; nucleotides not matched to a gene: 8. There are 16 residues in the CDR3. CDR1 and CDR2 from the germline V gene are SGHVS and FNYEAQ. The CDR3 loop is CASSHRTSATSYEQYF. The CDR3 DNA reads TGTGCCAGCAGCCACCGGACTAGCGCAACCTCCTACGAGCAGTACTTC.

The chain combines TRBV20-1 with TRBJ1-1; no reliable D call. The CDR3 runs to 13 residues. The germline CDR1 and CDR2 sequences are DFQATT and SNEGSKA (reference sequence). V was clipped by 6 bases and J by 1 base, with 12 bases between them. CDR3 loop: CSARPSQNTEAFF. In DNA, the CDR3 is TGCAGTGCCCGCCCCTCTCAGAACACTGAAGCTTTCTTT.

The chain carries TRBV11-2 and TRBJ2-3, with D maybe TRBD1 (5 bases). Germline V CDR1 and CDR2: SGHAT, FQNNGV. This CDR3 region has 16 residues. V lost 0 bases and J 4 bases, leaving 14 bases between the germline ends. As DNA, the CDR3 is TGTGCCAGCAGCTTAGAGGGCAGGGTGTTCGCAGATACGCAGTATTTT. This sequence encodes CASSLEGRVFADTQYF.

The V gene is TRBV7-2, the J gene TRBJ2-1, with 10 nucleotides matching TRBD2. CDR3 size: 15 residues. Trimming at V came to 2 bases and at J to 6 bases, leaving 4 bases not matched to a gene. Germline CDR1 and CDR2: SGHTA and FQGNSA. Written as DNA, the CDR3 is TGTGCCAGCAGCTTAAGAGCGGGAGGGCCCAATGAGCAGTTCTTC. It yields the protein CASSLRAGGPNEQFF.

This clonotype was counted a single time. The chain employs TRBV5-5 and TRBJ1-4; tentative D call: TRBD1 (6 bases). Germline V CDR1 and CDR2: SGHKS, YYEKEE (reference sequence). Trimming removed 5 bases from V and 5 bases from J, with 13 bases in between. CDR3 length: 14 amino acids. The CDR3 spells CASRIQGRNEKLFF. As DNA, the CDR3 is TGTGCCAGCAGAATACAGGGCCGGAATGAAAAACTGTTTTTT.

This clonotype has only a few counts. This chain uses TRBV5-1 with TRBJ2-7; no clear D gene. The germline gives CDR1 SGHRS, CDR2 YFSETQ. The V end was cut by 0 bases, the J end by 3 bases, with 13 bases between. The CDR3 contains 15 residues. CDR3 loop: CASSLGSGPYYEQYF. CDR3 DNA sequence: TGCGCCAGCAGCTTGGGTTCGGGCCCCTACTACGAGCAGTACTTC.

This clonotype came up a few times. The J gene is TRBJ2-7, the V gene TRBV2; TRBD1 matches 8 bases. V lost 3 bases to trimming and J lost 3 bases; unmatched junction nucleotides: 22. Germline CDR1 SNHLY, CDR2 FYNNEI. CDR3 length: 20 residues. CDR3 bases: TGTGCCAGCAGTGATCCTTTGGGGTATTGGGGACAGGCGGGAAGCTACGAGCAGTACTTC. Its protein product is CASSDPLGYWGQAGSYEQYF.

In its sample, this clonotype was seen a few times. The chain couples TRBV7-6 to TRBJ2-1; D ambiguous. Trimming shortened V by 7 bases and J by 8 bases, and 15 bases separated the two germline ends. This CDR3 region has 13 residues. Germline CDR1 and CDR2: SGHVS and FNYEAQ. CDR3 protein: CASTPLPSYEQFF. DNA of the CDR3: TGTGCCAGCACCCCCCTACCGAGCTATGAGCAGTTCTTC.

This clonotype has a count of ten or more. The chain joins TRBV2 to TRBJ2-7; the D is unclear. The CDR3 is made up of 12 amino acids. Germline V CDR1 and CDR2: SNHLY, FYNNEI. The V end was cut by 8 bases, the J end by 3 bases, with 11 bases between. The DNA for the CDR3 is TGTGCCAGCGCCCTGGACGGCTACGAGCAGTACTTC. Translated, it gives CASALDGYEQYF.

This clonotype occurred many times. The chain employs TRBV20-1 and TRBJ2-1; 15 bases are a match to TRBD2. The CDR3 contains 14 residues. J lost 7 bases, V lost 6 bases, and 4 bases had no gene match. CDR1 and CDR2 (germline): DFQATT, SNEGSKA (reference sequence). The CDR3 region is CSATGTSGRNEQFF. CDR3 DNA: TGCAGTGCCACCGGGACTAGCGGGAGGAATGAGCAGTTCTTC.

This chain uses TRBV12-3 or TRBV12-4 with TRBJ1-1, with a possible D match to TRBD1 (6 bases). The V and J ends lost 5 bases and 3 bases respectively, with 16 bases between them. This CDR3 spans 15 amino acids. This CDR3 is CASSPTGTLDTEAFF. For the CDR3, the DNA is TGTGCCAGCAGTCCAACCGGGACATTGGACACTGAAGCTTTCTTT.